The clone carrying this TCR beta chain was observed a handful of times. Its specificity is unknown. These data originate in a study of T cells after yellow fever vaccination. Across the whole study: Preparation of the low-cell-number fractions used SMART-Seq v4 Ultra Low Input.

V lost 0 bases and J lost 1, with 5 bases in between. CDR1 and CDR2 from the germline V gene are MNHEY and SVGAGI. This CDR3 is built from 14 residues. TCR cDNA, made by 5'RACE template switching, carried an added universal primer site and UMIs. TCRdb redid the calling of the 5' RACE reads with MiXCR, one entry per CDR3 protein. The repertoire holds approximately 160,000 distinct CDR3 sequences, with over 7% as singletons. Overall study results and limits: Although most clonotypes did not, a small share appeared in both CD4 and CD8 compartments. Contaminating bulk clonotypes could be abundant in FACS-sorted repertoires.

The material was CD8+ T cells sorted from PBMCs, obtained 45 days after the yellow fever booster vaccination. This chain links TRBV6-5 with TRBJ2-3; D is uncertain. The source of this sequence is a man aged 18 to 29 who received the YFV17D yellow fever vaccine. CDR3 region: CASSYSGRTDTQYF. DNA for the CDR3: TGTGCCAGCAGTTACTCAGGCCGCACAGATACGCAGTATTTT.